This T cell receptor beta chain was observed in a study of T cell responses to AZD1222 COVID-19 vaccine. Overall study context: Samples with a second dose at about 4 or about 12 weeks were pooled together.

Measured with immunoSEQ multiplex PCR; TCRdb has only the in-frame clones, and not every one. The sample consists of about 120,000 clones, about 90% of them appearing once. In regard to this clone: Its antigen remains unknown. Other DNA sequences in the same sample also yield this CDR3.

Study-level results: Reportedly, close to half of spike-specific TCRs are directed against unmutated variant regions. Mostly white British, mostly female donors; authors suggested clonal diversity may be underestimated. The study found vaccine-associated CD4 TCRs spanning spike, dominant at 160-218 and 743-854.

This TCR came from an adult in good health. The material was peripheral blood, obtained on day 0 of AZD1222 vaccination.

DNA for the CDR3: TGTGCCAGCAGCTTGTTTGTGAATAGCAATCAGCCCCAGCATTTT. Amino acid sequence: CASSLFVNSNQPQHF. This rearrangement joins TRBV5-5 to TRBJ1-5, with D unclear. Looked up from germline, CDR1 is SGHKS and CDR2 is YYEKEE (reference sequence). V gave up 1 base and J gave up 0 bases, with 8 bases separating them. This CDR3 region has 15 residues.